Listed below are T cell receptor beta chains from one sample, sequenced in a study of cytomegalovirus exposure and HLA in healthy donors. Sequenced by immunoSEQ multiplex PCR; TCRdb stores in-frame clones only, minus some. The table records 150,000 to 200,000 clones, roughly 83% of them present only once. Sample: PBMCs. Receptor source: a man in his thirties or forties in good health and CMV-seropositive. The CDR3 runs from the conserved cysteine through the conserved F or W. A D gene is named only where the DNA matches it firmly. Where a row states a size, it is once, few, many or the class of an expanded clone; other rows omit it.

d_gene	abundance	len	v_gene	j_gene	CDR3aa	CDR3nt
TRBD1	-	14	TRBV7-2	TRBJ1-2	CASSSGTAAYGYTF	TGTGCCAGCAGCTCAGGGACAGCAGCATATGGCTACACCTTC
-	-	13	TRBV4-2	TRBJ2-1	CASSGGYRNEQFF	TGTGCCAGCAGTGGCGGGTATCGCAATGAGCAGTTCTTC
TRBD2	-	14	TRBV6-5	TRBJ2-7	CASRVAGSTYEQYF	TGTGCCAGCAGGGTAGCGGGAAGTACCTACGAGCAGTACTTC
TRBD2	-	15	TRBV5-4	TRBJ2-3	CASSFRSGGMDTQYF	TGTGCCAGCAGCTTCCGAAGCGGGGGTATGGATACGCAGTATTTT
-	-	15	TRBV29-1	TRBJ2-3	CSVAPRLAARGTQYF	TGCAGCGTTGCTCCCCGGCTAGCCGCCCGTGGTACGCAGTATTTT
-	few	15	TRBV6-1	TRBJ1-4	CASSELGSGGEKLFF	TGTGCCAGCAGCGAACTTGGGTCCGGCGGGGAAAAACTGTTTTTT
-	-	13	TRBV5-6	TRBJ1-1	CASSPPPPAGAFF	TGTGCCAGCAGCCCCCCCCCTCCGGCGGGAGCTTTCTTT
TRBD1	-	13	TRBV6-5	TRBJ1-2	CASSYRTGNGYTF	TGTGCCAGCAGTTACCGGACAGGGAATGGCTACACCTTC
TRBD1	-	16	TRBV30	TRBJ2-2	CAWSGARTGYTGELFF	TGTGCCTGGAGTGGGGCTCGGACAGGGTACACCGGGGAGCTGTTTTTT
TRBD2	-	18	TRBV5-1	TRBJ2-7	CASSLARLAGPSSYEQYF	TGCGCCAGCAGCTTGGCTAGACTAGCGGGACCCAGCTCCTACGAGCAGTACTTC
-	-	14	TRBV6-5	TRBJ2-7	CASSYSFRSYEQYF	TGTGCCAGCAGTTACTCTTTCCGGTCCTACGAGCAGTACTTC
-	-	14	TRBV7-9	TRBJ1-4	CASSFERYNEKLFF	TGTGCCAGCAGCTTTGAACGGTACAATGAAAAACTGTTTTTT
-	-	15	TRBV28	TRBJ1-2	CASSLRSASWYGYTF	TGTGCCAGCAGTTTAAGAAGCGCGTCCTGGTATGGCTACACCTTC
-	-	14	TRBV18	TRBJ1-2	CASSALQGEDGYTF	TGTGCCAGCTCAGCCTTACAGGGAGAGGATGGCTACACCTTC
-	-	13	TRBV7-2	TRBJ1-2	CASSLGREGGYTF	TGTGCCAGCAGCTTAGGCAGGGAGGGTGGCTACACCTTC
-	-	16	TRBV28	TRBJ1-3	CASSQSPRGSGNTIYF	TGTGCCAGCAGTCAGTCCCCGAGGGGGAGTGGAAACACCATATATTTT
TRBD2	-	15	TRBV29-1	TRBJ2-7	CSVEGASGGAYEQYF	TGCAGCGTTGAAGGGGCTAGCGGGGGGGCGTACGAGCAGTACTTC
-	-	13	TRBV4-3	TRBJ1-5	CASSQDFSGPQHF	TGCGCCAGCAGCCAAGATTTTTCGGGTCCCCAGCATTTT
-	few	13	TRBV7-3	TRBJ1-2	CASSATVNYGYTF	TGTGCCAGCAGTGCTACCGTGAACTATGGCTACACCTTC
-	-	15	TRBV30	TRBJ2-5	CAWRSGRGTQETQYF	TGTGCCTGGAGGTCAGGTAGGGGCACCCAAGAGACCCAGTACTTC
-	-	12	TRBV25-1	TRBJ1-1	CASKSLPGAAFF	TGTGCCAGCAAATCCCTCCCAGGGGCGGCTTTCTTT
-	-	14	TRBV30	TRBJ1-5	CAWSRGINNQPQHF	TGTGCCTGGAGTCGCGGGATTAACAATCAGCCCCAGCATTTT
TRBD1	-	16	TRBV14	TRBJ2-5	CASSPDRGFYLETQYF	TGTGCCAGCAGCCCCGACAGGGGGTTCTATCTGGAGACCCAGTACTTC
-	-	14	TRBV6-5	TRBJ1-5	CASGGGWSNQPQHF	TGTGCCAGCGGGGGGGGGTGGAGCAATCAGCCCCAGCATTTT
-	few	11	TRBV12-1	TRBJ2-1	CASSGGCLEFF	TGTGCCAGCAGCGGGGGCTGCCTGGAGTTCTTC
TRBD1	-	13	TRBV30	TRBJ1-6	CALAGQTNSPLHF	TGTGCCTTGGCGGGACAGACGAATTCACCCCTCCACTTT
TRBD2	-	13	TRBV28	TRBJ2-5	CASSPGTRETQYF	TGTGCCAGCAGTCCGGGGACTAGGGAGACCCAGTACTTC
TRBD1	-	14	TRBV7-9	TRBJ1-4	CASTPGQGREKLFF	TGTGCCAGCACCCCAGGACAGGGGAGAGAAAAACTGTTTTTT
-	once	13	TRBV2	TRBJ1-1	CASTSLQNTEAFF	TGTGCCAGCACTTCACTTCAGAACACTGAAGCTTTCTTT
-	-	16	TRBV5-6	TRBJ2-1	CASSLRDSGFYNEQFF	TGTGCCAGCAGCTTGAGGGATAGCGGATTCTACAATGAGCAGTTCTTC
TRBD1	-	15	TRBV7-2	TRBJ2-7	CASSRTGLGPYEQYF	TGTGCCAGCAGCAGGACAGGGTTGGGGCCTTACGAGCAGTACTTC
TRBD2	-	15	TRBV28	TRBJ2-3	CASSSLAGVQDTQYF	TGTGCCAGCAGTTCACTAGCGGGGGTCCAGGATACGCAGTATTTT
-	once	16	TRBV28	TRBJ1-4	CASSLPQGHWNEKLFF	TGTGCCAGCAGTTTACCCCAAGGACATTGGAATGAAAAACTGTTTTTT
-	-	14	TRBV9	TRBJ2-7	CASSATGRVYEQYF	TGTGCCAGCAGCGCGACAGGCCGGGTCTACGAGCAGTACTTC
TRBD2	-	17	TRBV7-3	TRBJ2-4	CASSPRASGGVKNIQYF	TGTGCCAGCAGCCCTCGAGCCAGCGGGGGGGTTAAAAACATTCAGTACTTC
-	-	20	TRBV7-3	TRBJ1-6	CASSLRKKDRRSSYNSPLHF	TGTGCCAGCAGCTTGAGAAAAAAGGACAGAAGAAGCTCCTATAATTCACCCCTCCACTTT
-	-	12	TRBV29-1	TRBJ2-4	CSVRLAKNIQYF	TGCAGCGTCAGGCTAGCCAAAAACATTCAGTACTTC
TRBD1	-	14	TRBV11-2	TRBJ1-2	CASSPRGQPYGYTF	TGTGCCAGCAGTCCGCGGGGACAGCCCTATGGCTACACCTTC
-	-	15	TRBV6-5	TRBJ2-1	CASSYSMRAYNEQFF	TGTGCCAGCAGTTACTCGATGCGGGCCTACAATGAGCAGTTCTTC
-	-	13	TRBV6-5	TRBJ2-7	CASSDSESYEQYF	TGTGCCAGCAGTGACAGTGAGTCCTACGAGCAGTACTTC
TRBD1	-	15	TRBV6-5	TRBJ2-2	CASRSGTENTGELFF	TGTGCCAGCAGGTCCGGGACAGAGAACACCGGGGAGCTGTTTTTT